Shown below are 21 T cell receptor beta chains from a single sample sequenced in a study of glioma-infiltrating T cells after dendritic cell vaccination. Profiling relied on immunoSEQ multiplex PCR, and the TCRdb table lists in-frame clones only, not all of them. The sample has 110,000 or so clones, almost 90% seen once. The time point was: after dendritic cell vaccination, including at tumor progression/relapse. This material consisted of blood, taken after dendritic cell vaccination. The receptors shown here come from a human donor with glioblastoma.

The J gene is TRBJ2-1, the V gene TRBV7-2, with 8 bases that match TRBD1. Germline V gene data show CDR1 as SGHTA and CDR2 as FQGNSA. This CDR3 has 15 residues. With 5 bases clipped from V and 4 bases from J, the junction kept 7 bases outside the gene matches. The CDR3 region has the DNA TGTGCCAGCAGCACAGACAGGGGAGGATACAATGAGCAGTTCTTC. It specifies CASSTDRGGYNEQFF.

The chain employs TRBV7-2 and TRBJ1-2; TRBD1 matches at 8 bases. V was pared by 6 bases and J by 3 bases, with 9 bases of the junction left unmatched. Germline CDR1 and CDR2: SGHTA and FQGNSA. This CDR3 comprises 15 residues. The CDR3 region is CASSLRTGSDYGYTF. The CDR3 DNA reads TGTGCCAGCAGTCTTAGGACAGGGTCCGACTATGGCTACACCTTC. The variable domain in full, completed from reference TRBV7-2 and TRBJ1-2, reads GAGVSQSPSNKVTEKGKDVELRCDPISGHTALYWYRQSLGQGLEFLIYFQGNSAPDKSGLPSDRFSAERTGGSVSTLTIQRTQQEDSAVYLCASSLRTGSDYGYTFGSGTRLTVV.

There are a few counts of this clone. The CDR3 nucleotides are TGTGCCAGCAGCCAAGGGACAGGGTTTGACGTCCTGACTTTC. Protein product: CASSQGTGFDVLTF. This chain uses TRBV14 with TRBJ2-6, with 8 bases lining up with TRBD1. Unmatched junction bases numbered 4, after V lost 1 base and J lost 11 bases. This CDR3 has 14 amino acids. CDR1 and CDR2 from the germline V gene are SGHDN and FVKESK.

V gene TRBV6-5 combines with J gene TRBJ2-7, with D possibly TRBD2 on 5 matching bases. V was cut by 5 bases and J by 4 bases, with 9 bases left in between. The CDR3 contains 12 residues. CDR1 is MNHEY and CDR2 is SVGAGI in the germline V gene. CDR3 amino acids: CASSGGSYEQYF. CDR3 nucleotide sequence: TGTGCCAGCAGTGGAGGTAGTTACGAGCAGTACTTC.

V gene TRBV10-1 combines with J gene TRBJ2-3; the D is unclear. Germline values: CDR1 WNHNN, CDR2 SYGVQD (reference sequence). The CDR3 has 14 amino acids. V dropped 4 bases and J dropped 1 base, with 9 bases sitting between them. CDR3 bases: TGCGCCAGCAGTGCCGAGGAGCGCACAGATACGCAGTATTTT. Translating it yields CASSAEERTDTQYF.

The rearrangement uses TRBV5-1 and TRBJ2-1; TRBD1 is a possible D gene (6 bases). CDR1 SGHRS and CDR2 YFSETQ come from the germline V gene. Deletions cut 4 bases from V and 7 bases from J, with 12 bases between. CDR3 length equals 13 residues. The CDR3 spells CASSLDSLNEQFF. For the CDR3, the DNA is TGCGCCAGCAGCCTGGACAGTTTGAATGAGCAGTTCTTC.

V is TRBV30 and J is TRBJ1-5, with 7 bases lining up with TRBD1. J lost 4 bases, V lost 4 bases, and 7 bases had no gene match. Germline lookup yields CDR1 GTSNPN and CDR2 SVGIG (reference sequence). The CDR3 spans 14 residues. Written as DNA, the CDR3 is TGTGCCTGGACCTCGGGACAGTCTAATCAGCCCCAGCATTTT. This sequence encodes CAWTSGQSNQPQHF.

The rearrangement links TRBV19 to TRBJ2-3, with a tentative D call TRBD2 (5 bases). V lost 10 bases and J 5 bases, leaving 16 bases between the germline ends. The CDR3 has 13 amino acids. The V gene's germline CDR1 is LNHDA and CDR2 SQIVND (reference sequence). CDR3 nucleotides: TGTGCCACCGCGAAGAGGGTGAGAGATACGCAGTATTTT. The encoded protein is CATAKRVRDTQYF.

As concerns this clone: At one of its ends the junction is not consistent with the germline gene, which may arise from a read error. This CDR3 is also generated by other DNA sequences in the sample. The chain combines TRBV19 with TRBJ1-6, with 7 bases identical to TRBD1. The CDR3 consists of 16 residues. The germline V gene has CDR1 LNHDA and CDR2 SQIVND (reference sequence). CDR3 DNA: TGTGCCAGTAGTATAGGTGGGACAGTCGCTTATTCCCCCCTCCACTTT. Translated, it gives CASSIGGTVAYSPLHF.

V is TRBV5-1 and J is TRBJ2-5; 7 nucleotides agree with TRBD1. The germline V gene has CDR1 SGHRS and CDR2 YFSETQ. This CDR3 region has 14 residues. Trimming cost V 5 bases and J 2 bases; bases outside gene matches: 6. The CDR3 reads CASSSGQPQETQYF. CDR3 DNA sequence: TGCGCCAGCAGTTCGGGACAGCCTCAAGAGACCCAGTACTTC.

In nucleotides, the CDR3 is TGTGCCAGCAGCCGGGCCGGGGGGAATCAGCCCCAGCATTTT. Its protein is CASSRAGGNQPQHF. The chain employs TRBV7-9 and TRBJ1-5; TRBD1 is a possible D gene (5 bases). V dropped 5 bases and J dropped 4 bases, with 12 bases sitting between them. The germline gives CDR1 SEHNR, CDR2 FQNEAQ (reference sequence). This CDR3 is built from 14 residues. The full variable domain, its missing parts supplied by reference TRBV7-9 and TRBJ1-5, is DTGVSQNPRHKITKRGQNVTFRCDPISEHNRLYWYRQTLGQGPEFLTYFQNEAQLEKSRLLSDRFSAERPKGSFSTLEIQRTEQGDSAMYLCASSRAGGNQPQHFGDGTRLSIL.

The rearrangement uses TRBV18 and TRBJ2-3; the match to TRBD2 covers 10 bases. V lost 0 bases and J lost 4; bases outside the gene matches: 4. Germline V CDR1 and CDR2: KGHSH, LQKENI. The CDR3 covers 16 residues. Here the CDR3 DNA reads TGTGCCAGCTCACCACCGGGCCTAGCGGGAGCAGATACGCAGTATTTT. It is translated as CASSPPGLAGADTQYF.

This clone was seen at least ten times. The gene calls are TRBV27 and TRBJ1-5; 12 nucleotides line up with TRBD1. Unmatched junction bases numbered 8, after V lost 5 bases and J lost 3 bases. CDR1 and CDR2 (germline): MNHEY, SMNVEV (reference sequence). The CDR3 is made up of 17 amino acids. The CDR3, as DNA: TGTGCCAGCAGTCCCCGGGACAGGGGGCATCTCAATCAGCCCCAGCATTTT. Translation: CASSPRDRGHLNQPQHF.

J is TRBJ2-4 and V is TRBV5-4; 8 bases agree with TRBD2. This CDR3 region has 15 residues. V lost 3 bases to trimming and J lost 9 bases; unmatched junction nucleotides: 11. Looked up from germline, CDR1 is SGHNT and CDR2 is YYREEE (reference sequence). The CDR3 region is CASSSPGERESIQYF. The DNA for the CDR3 is TGTGCCAGCAGCTCCCCGGGGGAGCGGGAGTCCATTCAGTACTTC.

V is TRBV29-1 and J is TRBJ2-5, with TRBD1 as a possible D gene (5 bases). The V end lost 0 bases, the J end lost 7 bases, and 15 bases lay between the germline ends. The CDR3 sequence is 14 residues long. The germline V gene has CDR1 SQVTM and CDR2 ANQGSEA. The chain's CDR3 is CSVEDRKGVGTQYF. CDR3 coding DNA: TGCAGCGTTGAAGATCGTAAAGGGGTCGGGACCCAGTACTTC. The full variable domain, rest sourced from reference TRBV29-1 and TRBJ2-5, is SAVISQKPSRDICQRGTSLTIQCQVDSQVTMMFWYRQQPGQSLTLIATANQGSEATYESGFVIDKFPISRPNLTFSTLTVSNMSPEDSSIYLCSVEDRKGVGTQYFGPGTRLLVL.

The CDR3 loop reads CASVAASGGYEQYF. The CDR3 DNA reads as TGTGCCAGCGTCGCGGCTAGCGGAGGCTACGAGCAGTACTTC. This chain links TRBV27 with TRBJ2-7; 7 bases fit TRBD2. Losses at the gene ends were 8 bases for V and 3 bases for J; bases not matched to a gene: 10. This CDR3 has 14 residues. Germline lookup yields CDR1 MNHEY and CDR2 SMNVEV (reference sequence).

The genes are TRBV7-2 and TRBJ1-2; 9 bases line up with TRBD1. This CDR3 comprises 17 residues. V shed 7 bases and J 0 bases; nucleotides not matched to a gene: 12. Germline values: CDR1 SGHTA, CDR2 FQGNSA. CDR3 amino acids: CASTDLGQGYSNYGYTF. CDR3 coding DNA: TGTGCCAGCACCGACCTAGGACAGGGGTACTCTAACTATGGCTACACCTTC.

The chain joins TRBV6-1 to TRBJ1-1; 9 nucleotides agree with TRBD1. This CDR3 contains 16 residues. The V and J ends lost 3 bases and 0 bases, in that order; junction bases with no gene match: 5. The germline CDR1 and CDR2 sequences are MNHNS and SASEGT. Written as DNA, the CDR3 is TGTGCCAGCAGTGAGCCGGGACAGGGAATGAACACTGAAGCTTTCTTT. Translation: CASSEPGQGMNTEAFF.

V and J are TRBV19 and TRBJ2-1; possibly TRBD1 for D (6 bases). Trimming took off 4 bases at V and 7 bases at J, with 20 bases between the two ends. Germline V gene lookup returns CDR1 LNHDA and CDR2 SQIVND (reference sequence). This CDR3 contains 16 residues. Written as DNA, the CDR3 is TGTGCCAGTAGTAAAACCGGGACAAGGCGCCCTAATGAGCAGTTCTTC. Protein sequence: CASSKTGTRRPNEQFF.

With respect to this clone: The junction departs from the called germline gene at one end, perhaps through a read error. The chain couples TRBV7-7 to TRBJ1-1; D is unresolved. Germline CDR1 and CDR2: SSHAT and FNYEAQ (reference sequence). This CDR3 contains 13 residues. The CDR3 sequence is CASSLSVNTEAFF. The CDR3 DNA reads as TGTGCTAGCAGCTTATCTGTGAACACTGAAGCTTTCTTT.

The sample holds one count of this clone. Within the sample, other DNA sequences also encode this same CDR3. The CDR3 sequence is CASSLAREGSGSPLHF. The CDR3 region has the DNA TGTGCCAGCAGCTTAGCGCGGGAGGGTTCGGGTTCACCCCTCCACTTT. J is TRBJ1-6 and V is TRBV7-2; D gene unclear. CDR1 SGHTA and CDR2 FQGNSA come from the germline V gene. The V end was cut by 0 bases, the J end by 9 bases, with 15 bases between. This CDR3 comprises 16 residues.